The clone carrying this T cell receptor beta chain was seen ten or more times. Its antigen is unidentified. V was cut by 7 bases and J by 4 bases, with 15 bases left in between. CDR1 is SEHNR and CDR2 is FQNEAQ in the germline V gene (reference sequence). CDR3 size: 14 residues. The record originates from a study of T cell repertoires in cytomegalovirus infection. General study results and limits: Dominating the ex vivo response were HLA-C-restricted CMV-specific TCR beta clonotypes.

TCRdb passed the reads through MiXCR, listing each CDR3 protein once. The data show fewer than 350,000 distinct CDR3 sequences, roughly a sixth seen once. The sample was PBMCs. The receptor was isolated from a human donor in good health (CMV status not recorded). Some clones in this sample may be carry-over from other donors' samples. The chain joins TRBV7-9 to TRBJ2-3; D is possibly TRBD1 or TRBD2 (5 bases each). The DNA for the CDR3 is TGTGCCAGCACCTTGGGGCTAGCTGCAGATACGCAGTATTTT. Its translation is CASTLGLAADTQYF.